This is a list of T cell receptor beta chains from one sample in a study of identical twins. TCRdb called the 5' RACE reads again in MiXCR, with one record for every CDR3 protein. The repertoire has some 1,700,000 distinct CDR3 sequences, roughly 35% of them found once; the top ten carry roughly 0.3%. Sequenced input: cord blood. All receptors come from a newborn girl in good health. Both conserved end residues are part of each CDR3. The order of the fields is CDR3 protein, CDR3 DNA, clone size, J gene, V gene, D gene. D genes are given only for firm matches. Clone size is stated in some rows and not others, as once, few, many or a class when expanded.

CASSHTWDRDGYTF TGTGCCAGCAGCCATACGTGGGACAGGGATGGCTACACCTTC - TRBJ1-2 TRBV11-2 TRBD1
CASSFGSHRSDEQFF TGTGCCAGCAGTTTCGGGTCCCATAGGTCGGATGAGCAGTTCTTC few TRBJ2-1 TRBV28 -
CASSPFTTSINEQFF TGTGCCAGCAGCCCTTTTACCACTAGTATCAATGAGCAGTTCTTC few TRBJ2-1 TRBV7-2 -
CASSEDGLARETQYF TGTGCCAGCAGTGAAGATGGTCTAGCCCGAGAGACCCAGTACTTC few TRBJ2-5 TRBV2 -
CASSQEVQGSEAFF TGCGCCAGCAGCCAAGAGGTCCAGGGTTCGGAAGCTTTCTTT - TRBJ1-1 TRBV4-1 -
CASSRKRTGGYEQYF TGTGCCAGCAGCCGAAAGAGGACAGGGGGCTACGAGCAGTACTTC few TRBJ2-7 TRBV11-2 TRBD1
CASRDPGTRQNYEQYF TGTGCCAGCAGGGATCCCGGGACTAGACAAAACTACGAGCAGTACTTC - TRBJ2-7 TRBV2 TRBD2
CASSYTGRGSYNEQFF TGTGCCAGCAGCTATACGGGCAGGGGGTCCTACAATGAGCAGTTCTTC - TRBJ2-1 TRBV6-5 TRBD1
CASRLGQTHNSPLHF TGTGCCAGCAGATTAGGACAGACTCATAATTCACCCCTCCACTTT few TRBJ1-6 TRBV25-1 -
CASSLAQIPWGYNEQFF TGCGCCAGCAGCTTAGCACAGATCCCATGGGGGTACAATGAGCAGTTCTTC - TRBJ2-1 TRBV5-1 -
CASSYTSGGGPYSNQPQHF TGTGCCAGCAGTTATACCAGCGGGGGAGGGCCGTATAGCAATCAGCCCCAGCATTTT few TRBJ1-5 TRBV28 -
CAIGGLGLDTQYF TGTGCCATCGGGGGACTTGGTCTGGATACGCAGTATTTT many TRBJ2-3 TRBV10-3 -
CASSQVGNGQASNYGYTF TGTGCCAGCAGCCAAGTGGGGAATGGACAGGCTTCTAACTATGGCTACACCTTC few TRBJ1-2 TRBV4-2 TRBD1
CASSEERRGGNTIYF TGTGCCAGCAGTGAAGAGAGGAGGGGAGGAAACACCATATATTTT - TRBJ1-3 TRBV6-1 -
CASSLGGRISYNSPLHF TGTGCCAGCAGTTTAGGTGGACGCATCTCCTATAATTCACCCCTCCACTTT few TRBJ1-6 TRBV12-3/TRBV12-4 -
CASSLATGGIQYF TGCGCCAGCAGCTTGGCTACAGGGGGAATTCAGTACTTC - TRBJ2-4 TRBV5-1 TRBD1
CASRSLAGGHNEQFF TGTGCCAGCAGGTCGTTGGCGGGGGGGCATAATGAGCAGTTCTTC - TRBJ2-1 TRBV11-2 TRBD2
CASSQGGGGPYEQYF TGTGCCAGCAGCCAAGGCGGGGGGGGTCCCTACGAGCAGTACTTC few TRBJ2-7 TRBV3-1 TRBD2
CSVRTSRDTQYF TGCAGCGTACGGACTAGTCGGGATACGCAGTATTTT - TRBJ2-3 TRBV29-1 TRBD2
CASSFLGGANHGYTF TGTGCCAGCAGTTTTTTAGGGGGCGCAAACCATGGCTACACCTTC - TRBJ1-2 TRBV27 TRBD1
CASSQASQSTDTQYF TGTGCCAGCAGCCAGGCTTCTCAGTCCACAGATACGCAGTATTTT - TRBJ2-3 TRBV4-2 -
CSARTTPTDTQYF TGCAGTGCTAGGACTACCCCCACAGATACGCAGTATTTT few TRBJ2-3 TRBV20-1 -
CASGTRGESGYTF TGTGCCAGCGGCACCCGGGGGGAGAGTGGCTACACCTTC few TRBJ1-2 TRBV27 -
CASSTTQGPDYEQYF TGTGCCAGCAGCACTACACAGGGGCCCGACTACGAGCAGTACTTC - TRBJ2-7 TRBV21-1 -
CASRQRADTQYF TGTGCCAGCCGACAGAGAGCAGATACGCAGTATTTT - TRBJ2-3 TRBV12-3/TRBV12-4 -
CASRRTGSIEAFF TGCGCCAGCAGACGGACAGGGTCGATTGAAGCTTTCTTT - TRBJ1-1 TRBV4-1 TRBD1
CSARNPGGWNEQFF TGCAGTGCCCGAAACCCCGGGGGCTGGAATGAGCAGTTCTTC - TRBJ2-1 TRBV20-1 -
CASSPGQQETQYF TGTGCCAGCAGTCCGGGACAACAAGAGACCCAGTACTTC many TRBJ2-5 TRBV18 -
CSARDALFAGWSSYEQYF TGCAGTGCTAGAGATGCCCTCTTCGCGGGATGGAGCTCCTACGAGCAGTACTTC few TRBJ2-7 TRBV20-1 -
CASSALARNEQFF TGTGCCAGCAGTGCGCTCGCCCGCAATGAGCAGTTCTTC - TRBJ2-1 TRBV2 -
CASSLTSGKREQYF TGTGCCAGCAGTTTAACTAGCGGGAAAAGGGAGCAGTACTTC many TRBJ2-7 TRBV28 TRBD2
CAISESGSVKNIQYF TGTGCCATCAGTGAGTCAGGGTCGGTCAAAAACATTCAGTACTTC few TRBJ2-4 TRBV10-3 -
CASRVTGWSSYNEQFF TGTGCCAGCAGAGTAACAGGGTGGAGCTCCTACAATGAGCAGTTCTTC few TRBJ2-1 TRBV6-1 -
CASSIETRTDTQYF TGCGCCAGCAGCATTGAGACTAGAACAGATACGCAGTATTTT few TRBJ2-3 TRBV5-1 -
CASSQDTIEQFF TGTGCCAGCAGCCAAGATACGATTGAGCAGTTCTTC - TRBJ2-1 TRBV3-1 -
CSARETSSYNEQLF TGCAGTGCTAGGGAGACTAGCTCCTACAATGAGCAGTTGTTC once TRBJ2-1 TRBV20-1 TRBD2
CASSLEAANTGELFF TGCGCCAGCAGCTTGGAAGCGGCGAACACCGGGGAGCTGTTTTTT few TRBJ2-2 TRBV5-1 -
CASSFGRYLAYSYNEQVF TGTGCCAGCAGCTTCGGTCGGTATTTAGCGTACTCCTACAATGAGCAGGTCTTC - TRBJ2-1 TRBV28 -
CSVEDPQTSYNEQFF TGCAGCGTTGAAGATCCACAGACCTCCTACAATGAGCAGTTCTTC - TRBJ2-1 TRBV29-1 -
CSAHRDSYYEQYF TGCAGTGCTCACCGGGACTCCTACTACGAGCAGTACTTC - TRBJ2-7 TRBV20-1 -
CSGQGDNYGYTF TGCAGTGGCCAGGGTGATAACTATGGCTACACCTTC - TRBJ1-2 TRBV20-1 -
CASSLKGDKQFF TGCGCCAGCAGCTTGAAGGGGGATAAGCAGTTCTTC few TRBJ2-1 TRBV5-1 -
CASSPPDRVETQYF TGTGCCAGCAGCCCTCCCGACAGGGTGGAGACCCAGTACTTC - TRBJ2-5 TRBV9 TRBD1
CASSSFRDSQYNEQFF TGTGCCAGCAGCTCCTTCCGGGACTCCCAATACAATGAGCAGTTCTTC once TRBJ2-1 TRBV11-2 -